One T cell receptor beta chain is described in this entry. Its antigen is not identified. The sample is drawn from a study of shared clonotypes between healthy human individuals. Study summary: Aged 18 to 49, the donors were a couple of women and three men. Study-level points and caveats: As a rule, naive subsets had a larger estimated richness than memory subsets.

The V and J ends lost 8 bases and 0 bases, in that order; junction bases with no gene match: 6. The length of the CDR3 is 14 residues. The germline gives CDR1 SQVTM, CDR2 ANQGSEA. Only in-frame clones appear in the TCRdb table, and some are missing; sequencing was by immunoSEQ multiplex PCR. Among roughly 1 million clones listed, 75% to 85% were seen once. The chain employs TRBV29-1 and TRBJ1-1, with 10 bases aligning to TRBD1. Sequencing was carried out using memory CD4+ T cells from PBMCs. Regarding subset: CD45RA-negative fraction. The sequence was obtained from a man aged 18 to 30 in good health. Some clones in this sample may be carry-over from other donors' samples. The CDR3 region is CSTRQGALNTEAFF. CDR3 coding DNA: TGCAGCACTAGACAGGGGGCACTGAACACTGAAGCTTTCTTT.